This is a list of T cell receptor beta chains from one sample in a study of cytomegalovirus exposure and HLA in healthy donors. This table comes from immunoSEQ multiplex PCR, and its TCRdb copy is limited to in-frame clones, with some not included. The sample lists around 90,000 clones, around nine tenths occurring once. The sample consisted of PBMCs. These receptors were obtained from a man under 40 in good health and CMV-seropositive. Both conserved end residues are part of each CDR3. Only part of the rows carry a size: once, few, many, or a class if the clone is expanded.

clone_size: .; v_call: TRBV5-1; cdr3_aa: CASSPPDSLNYGYTF
clone_size: .; v_call: TRBV7-8; cdr3_aa: CASSLESTYEQYF
clone_size: few; v_call: TRBV7-6; cdr3_aa: CASSLVLRRGGANVLTF
clone_size: once; v_call: TRBV21-1; cdr3_aa: CARHYRGQPQHF
clone_size: .; v_call: TRBV19; cdr3_aa: CASSIAGGFEQYF
clone_size: .; v_call: TRBV28; cdr3_aa: CASSLRGYEQYF
clone_size: .; v_call: TRBV28; cdr3_aa: CASSFQRTGAYQETQYF
clone_size: .; v_call: TRBV19; cdr3_aa: CASSIHPGVGGYTF
clone_size: .; v_call: TRBV5-4; cdr3_aa: CASSLLQGVGEQYF
clone_size: .; v_call: TRBV7-2; cdr3_aa: CASSFAGTGNYNEQFF
clone_size: .; v_call: TRBV5-6; cdr3_aa: CASSWGSTDTQYF
clone_size: once; v_call: TRBV4-1; cdr3_aa: CASSRKRDRVEAGELFF
clone_size: .; v_call: TRBV2; cdr3_aa: CATTTGTGNTIYF
clone_size: .; v_call: TRBV2; cdr3_aa: CASSDSRWNEQFF
clone_size: .; v_call: TRBV7-9; cdr3_aa: CASSPSEAGGYGYTF
clone_size: .; v_call: TRBV7-9; cdr3_aa: CASSPIIGSWNEQFF
clone_size: once; v_call: TRBV7-9; cdr3_aa: CASSSLPSGEPQHF
clone_size: .; v_call: TRBV4-2; cdr3_aa: CASSPVPPPLYNEQFF
clone_size: .; v_call: TRBV27; cdr3_aa: CASSLRGLVWEQYF
clone_size: .; v_call: TRBV2; cdr3_aa: CASSEAPGDFGYNEQFF
clone_size: .; v_call: TRBV2; cdr3_aa: CASRERGTSGRITVSSYEQYF
clone_size: .; v_call: TRBV19; cdr3_aa: CASSLTSGSSSYEQYF
clone_size: .; v_call: TRBV2; cdr3_aa: CASSDSSTSLFF
clone_size: .; v_call: TRBV5-4; cdr3_aa: CASSAPGLTGELFF
clone_size: .; v_call: TRBV27; cdr3_aa: CASSLDASGLAVYNEQFF
clone_size: .; v_call: TRBV10-2; cdr3_aa: CASSEAGEAFF
clone_size: .; v_call: TRBV6-6; cdr3_aa: CASSYPTSTGREQFF
clone_size: .; v_call: TRBV6-5; cdr3_aa: CASRGLAGAQETQYF
clone_size: .; v_call: TRBV11-3; cdr3_aa: CASSPTPGGGTGELFF
clone_size: .; v_call: TRBV9; cdr3_aa: CASSARQVANTGELFF
clone_size: once; v_call: TRBV7-9; cdr3_aa: CAGDRGRDVFDTGELFF
clone_size: .; v_call: TRBV27; cdr3_aa: CASSYDRFGETQYF
clone_size: .; v_call: TRBV7-9; cdr3_aa: CASRTQPGQSNTGELFF
clone_size: once; v_call: TRBV2; cdr3_aa: CASSDPTGPNEKLFF
clone_size: .; v_call: TRBV10-1; cdr3_aa: CASNIDREVYNEQFF
clone_size: .; v_call: TRBV5-1; cdr3_aa: CASSGGGRYNEQFF